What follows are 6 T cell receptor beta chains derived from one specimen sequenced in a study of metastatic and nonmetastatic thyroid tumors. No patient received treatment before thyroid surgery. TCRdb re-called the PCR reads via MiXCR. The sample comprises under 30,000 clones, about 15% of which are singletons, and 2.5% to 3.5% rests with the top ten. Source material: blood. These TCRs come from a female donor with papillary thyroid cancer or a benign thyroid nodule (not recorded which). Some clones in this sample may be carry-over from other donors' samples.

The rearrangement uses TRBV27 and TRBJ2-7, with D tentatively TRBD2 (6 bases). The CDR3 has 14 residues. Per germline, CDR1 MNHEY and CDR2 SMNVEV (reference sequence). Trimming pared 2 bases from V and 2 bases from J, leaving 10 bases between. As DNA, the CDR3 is TGTGCCAGCAGTTTACTGGCGGGGACCTACGAGCAGTACTTC. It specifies CASSLLAGTYEQYF.

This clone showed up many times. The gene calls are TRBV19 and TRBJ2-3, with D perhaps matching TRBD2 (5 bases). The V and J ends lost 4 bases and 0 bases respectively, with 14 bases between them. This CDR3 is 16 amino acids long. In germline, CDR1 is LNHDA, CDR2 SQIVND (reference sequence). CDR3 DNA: TGTGCCAGTAGTAGAGGAAGCGGCTCTAGCACAGATACGCAGTATTTT. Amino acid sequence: CASSRGSGSSTDTQYF.

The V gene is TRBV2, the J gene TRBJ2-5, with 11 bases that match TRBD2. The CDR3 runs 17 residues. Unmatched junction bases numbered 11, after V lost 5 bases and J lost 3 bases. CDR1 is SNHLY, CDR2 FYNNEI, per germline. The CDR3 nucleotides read TGTGCCAGCAGTCCTCGGCTAGCGGGAGGTGGAAAAGAGACCCAGTACTTC. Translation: CASSPRLAGGGKETQYF.

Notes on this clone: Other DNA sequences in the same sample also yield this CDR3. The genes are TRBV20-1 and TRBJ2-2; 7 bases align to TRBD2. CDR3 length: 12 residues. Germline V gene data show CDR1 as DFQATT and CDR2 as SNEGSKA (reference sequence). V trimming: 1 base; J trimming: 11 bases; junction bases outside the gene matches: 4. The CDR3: CSARGGGVELFF. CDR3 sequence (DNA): TGCAGTGCTAGAGGTGGGGGGGTTGAGCTGTTTTTT.

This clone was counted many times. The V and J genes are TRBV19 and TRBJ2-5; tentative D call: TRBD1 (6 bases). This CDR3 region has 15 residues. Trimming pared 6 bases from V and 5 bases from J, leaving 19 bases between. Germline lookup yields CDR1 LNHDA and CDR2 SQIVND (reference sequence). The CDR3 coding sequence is TGTGCCAGTAGCGGGAAACAGGGTTTTGAGGAGACCCAGTACTTC. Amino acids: CASSGKQGFEETQYF.

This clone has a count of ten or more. Here the CDR3 DNA reads TGCAGTGCAACACGGGACAGTCTCCAAGAGACCCAGTACTTC. Translation gives CSATRDSLQETQYF. The chain links TRBV20-1 to TRBJ2-5; 7 bases are a match to TRBD1. The V gene's germline CDR1 is DFQATT and CDR2 SNEGSKA (reference sequence). J gave up 1 base and V 6 bases, and 8 bases lay outside the gene matches. The CDR3 consists of 14 residues.